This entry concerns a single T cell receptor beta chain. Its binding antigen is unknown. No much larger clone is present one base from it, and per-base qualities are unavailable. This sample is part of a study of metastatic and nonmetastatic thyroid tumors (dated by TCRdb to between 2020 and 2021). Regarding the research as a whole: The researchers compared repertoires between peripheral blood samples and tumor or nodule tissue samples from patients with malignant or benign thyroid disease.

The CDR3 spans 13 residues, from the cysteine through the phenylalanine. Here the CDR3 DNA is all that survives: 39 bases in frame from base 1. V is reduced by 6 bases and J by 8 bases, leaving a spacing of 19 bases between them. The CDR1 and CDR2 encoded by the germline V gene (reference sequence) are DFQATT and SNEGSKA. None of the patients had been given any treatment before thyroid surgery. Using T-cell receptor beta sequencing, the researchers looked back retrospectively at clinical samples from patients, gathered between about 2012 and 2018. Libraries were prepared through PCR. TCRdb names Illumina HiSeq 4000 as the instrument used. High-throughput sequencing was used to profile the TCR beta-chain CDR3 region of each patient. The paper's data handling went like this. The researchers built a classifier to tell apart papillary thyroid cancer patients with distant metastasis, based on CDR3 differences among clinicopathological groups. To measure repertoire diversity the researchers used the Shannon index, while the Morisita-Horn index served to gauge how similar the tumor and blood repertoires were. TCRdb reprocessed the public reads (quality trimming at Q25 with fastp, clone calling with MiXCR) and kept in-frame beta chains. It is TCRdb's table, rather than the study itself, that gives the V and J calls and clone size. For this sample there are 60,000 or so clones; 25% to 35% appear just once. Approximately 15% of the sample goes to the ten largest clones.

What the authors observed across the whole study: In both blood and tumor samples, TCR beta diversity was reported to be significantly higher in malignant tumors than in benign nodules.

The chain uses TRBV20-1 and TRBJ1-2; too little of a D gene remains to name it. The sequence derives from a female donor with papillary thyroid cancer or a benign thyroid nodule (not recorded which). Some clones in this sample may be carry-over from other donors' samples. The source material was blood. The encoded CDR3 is CSAEDRERAGYTF. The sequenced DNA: TGCAGTGCCGAAGATCGAGAACGTGCGGGCTACACCTTC.